This T cell receptor (beta chain) was sequenced during a study of shared clonotypes between healthy human individuals. Regarding the study as a whole: Clonotypes not shared had lower generation probabilities than those common to all four donors.

Sorted-subset replicate PCR reactions contained approximately 190 ng DNA, corresponding to approximately 30,000 T cell genomes. TCRdb's copy holds only in-frame clones and misses some; the assay was immunoSEQ multiplex PCR. The sample comprises 2 million to 2.5 million clones, approximately 96% of which are singletons, and 0.1% to 0.15% rests with the top ten. V was pared by 5 bases and J by 8 bases, with 15 bases between. Germline V gene sequence: CDR1 PRHDT, CDR2 FYEKMQ (reference sequence). The CDR3 has 13 residues. About this clone: No antigen is known for it.

Donors were healthy HIV-negative adults without recently reported acute infections or vaccinations. This sequence originates from a young man in good health. What was sequenced was naive CD4+ T cells sorted from blood. Subset described: CD45RA+ positively selected. The chain recombines TRBV13 with TRBJ1-1; a possible D gene is TRBD1 (6 bases). The CDR3, as DNA: TGTGCCAGCAGCCGGTACCAAAGGGGGGAAGCTTTCTTT. Translation: CASSRYQRGEAFF. The whole variable domain, remainder taken from reference TRBV13 and TRBJ1-1, is AAGVIQSPRHLIKEKRETATLKCYPIPRHDTVYWYQQGPGQDPQFLISFYEKMQSDKGSIPDRFSAQQFSDYHSELNMSSLELGDSALYFCASSRYQRGEAFFGQGTRLTVV.